The clone carrying this T cell receptor (beta chain) appeared a single time. This sample was taken from a study of OX40 agonist ivuxolimab in advanced cancers. Study-level information: Ivuxolimab, which patients received intravenously every 2 weeks, was dosed at 0.01 to 10 mg/kg. Recorded diagnoses for dose-escalation patients were hepatocellular carcinoma, melanoma, renal cell or head and neck cancer.

Data came from immunoSEQ multiplex PCR; TCRdb stores just in-frame clones and leaves some out. This repertoire shows about 120,000 clones, around 89% found once; its top ten account for 0.55% to 0.7%. Trimming cost V 10 bases and J 0 bases; bases outside gene matches: 6. The CDR3 totals 14 residues. Germline CDR1 reads MRHNA; CDR2 reads SNTAGT. The source of this sequence is an adult with an advanced solid tumor such as melanoma, head and neck, liver or kidney cancer. J is TRBJ2-1 and V is TRBV6-4; TRBD1 aligns across 7 bases. Sample: CD4+ or CD8+ T cells sorted from blood, taken in a trial of the OX40 agonist ivuxolimab. The chain's CDR3 is CATARDSSYNEQFF. In nucleotides, the CDR3 is TGTGCCACTGCCCGGGACAGCTCCTACAATGAGCAGTTCTTC.